The clone carrying this T cell receptor (beta chain) was observed a single time. Its antigen is still unknown. The data originate from a study of shared clonotypes between healthy human individuals. Looking at the study overall: The study enrolled a couple of women and a few men aged 18 to 49. A donor's plate count was three for CD4 naive and three for CD4 memory; CD8 naive had two and CD8 memory one. Study-level points and caveats: Represented diversity, genetic and exposure-history alike, was limited by few donors.

CD4+ cells yielded CD45RA+ naive and CD45RA-negative memory subsets. TCRdb's table, derived via immunoSEQ multiplex PCR, lists solely in-frame clones and lacks some. Among nearly 1 million clones listed, approximately 80% were seen once. The receptor was isolated from a man aged 18 to 30 in good health. The specimen was memory CD4+ T cells sorted from blood. Indicated subset: CD45RA-negative fraction.

DNA for the CDR3: TGTGCCAGCAGCCGCGAGGTCAGGTTGAACACTGAAGCTTTCTTT. Its protein is CASSREVRLNTEAFF. The V and J genes are TRBV5-5 and TRBJ1-1, with no clear D. The CDR3 loop spans 15 amino acids. V was cut by 4 bases and J by 0 bases, with 13 bases left in between. The V gene's germline CDR1 is SGHKS and CDR2 YYEKEE (reference sequence).